This T cell receptor (beta chain) was sequenced for a study of T-cell memory formation after mild COVID-19. Overall study results and limits: Researchers report contracting CD4+ clones mostly in CM and EM, with CD8+ clones in EMRA.

V shed 3 bases and J shed 2 bases, with 10 bases lying between them. The germline V gene encodes CDR1 SNHLY and CDR2 FYNNEI. This CDR3 comprises 14 residues. One entry per CDR3 protein results from TCRdb running MiXCR on the 5' RACE reads. The table has 250,000 or so distinct CDR3 sequences, 7.5% to 10% seen once. This clonotype was counted between two and nine times. Its specificity is not known. Specimen: PBMCs or a T cell subset sorted from them (not recorded which). The origin of this receptor is a young man who had mild COVID-19 (a few samples of this study predate the infection). Cell type and time point are not known. This sequence joins TRBV2 and TRBJ2-5; the D is unclear. The CDR3, as DNA: TGTGCCAGCAGTGAGGTGGGGTTACAAGAGACCCAGTACTTC. As protein: CASSEVGLQETQYF.